These 16 T cell receptor beta chains were sequenced from one sample in a study of blood T cell repertoires in COVID-19. This table comes from immunoSEQ multiplex PCR, and its TCRdb copy is limited to in-frame clones, with some not included. Of about 140,000 clones listed, roughly 90% are singletons. The sequencing input was peripheral blood. The receptors derive from a man aged 70-80 years with acute or convalescent COVID-19.

The rearrangement uses TRBV7-2 and TRBJ2-5; D gene unclear. Per the germline V gene, CDR1 is SGHTA and CDR2 is FQGNSA. CDR3 size: 17 residues. Deletions cut 1 base from V and 4 bases from J, with 19 bases between. CDR3 sequence: CASSLELIQAGRETQYF. In DNA form, the CDR3 reads TGTGCCAGCAGCTTAGAACTGATCCAGGCTGGGCGAGAGACCCAGTACTTC.

This clone was counted only a few times. V and J are TRBV29-1 and TRBJ2-1; D is perhaps TRBD2 (6 bases). Deletions cut 6 bases from V and 8 bases from J, with 17 bases between. The CDR3 totals 13 residues. Germline loops: CDR1 SQVTM, CDR2 ANQGSEA. This CDR3 is CSVAGRTRDEQFF. In nucleotides, the CDR3 is TGCAGCGTAGCCGGGAGAACAAGGGATGAGCAGTTCTTC.

The V gene is TRBV30, the J gene TRBJ1-2, with 8 nucleotides matching TRBD1. CDR3 length: 14 residues. From germline, CDR1 is GTSNPN and CDR2 SVGIG (reference sequence). V shed 1 base and J 4 bases; nucleotides not matched to a gene: 5. Here the CDR3 reads CAWSAWTGSYGYTF. The CDR3 nucleotides are TGTGCCTGGAGTGCCTGGACAGGGTCCTATGGCTACACCTTC.

This clone occurred once. This chain connects TRBV19 to TRBJ1-1, with TRBD1 matching over 7 bases. V shed 7 bases and J 1 base; nucleotides not matched to a gene: 9. This CDR3 comprises 15 residues. Germline assignment: CDR1 LNHDA and CDR2 SQIVND (reference sequence). CDR3 nucleotides: TGTGCCAGTACTCGGCAGGGGGTAACGAACACTGAAGCTTTCTTT. Its protein is CASTRQGVTNTEAFF.

The chain has TRBV3-1 (or the pseudogene TRBV3-2) and TRBJ2-5; unclear D gene. In germline, CDR1 is LGHDT, CDR2 YNNKEL (reference sequence). The V end lost 0 bases, the J end lost 9 bases, and 11 bases lay between the germline ends. This CDR3 contains 13 residues. CDR3 coding DNA: TGTGCCAGCAGCCAAGAAGGCGGCGCAGCCCAGTACTTC. Protein sequence: CASSQEGGAAQYF.

This chain links TRBV20-1 with TRBJ1-1; possibly TRBD1 for D (5 bases). Between the trimmed V and J ends, which lost 3 bases and 11 bases, there was a span of 19 bases. This CDR3 has 13 amino acids. Germline lookup yields CDR1 DFQATT and CDR2 SNEGSKA (reference sequence). CDR3: CSASLQGEVGAFF. The CDR3 nucleotides read TGCAGTGCTAGTTTGCAGGGCGAGGTGGGTGCTTTCTTT.

This chain connects TRBV2 to TRBJ2-5; 7 bases are shared with TRBD2. V was clipped by 6 bases and J by 1 base; unmatched bases: 11. This CDR3 has 16 residues. Germline CDR1 is SNHLY and CDR2 is FYNNEI. Here the CDR3 reads CASSSRLAASQETQYF. The CDR3 coding sequence is TGTGCCAGCAGCTCCCGACTAGCTGCAAGCCAAGAGACCCAGTACTTC.

The CDR3 loop reads CASSYRDRGAEAFF. DNA for the CDR3: TGTGCCAGCAGTTACCGCGACAGGGGCGCTGAAGCTTTCTTT. The V and J genes are TRBV6-5 and TRBJ1-1; TRBD1 agrees at 8 bases. This CDR3 has 14 amino acids. The V gene's germline CDR1 is MNHEY and CDR2 SVGAGI. The ends lost 2 bases at V and 6 bases at J; junction bases unmatched: 5.

The CDR3 coding sequence is TGCAGCGTTGAAGAGAACAGACTATTGAACACTGAAGCTTTCTTT. Its protein product is CSVEENRLLNTEAFF. The chain carries TRBV29-1 and TRBJ1-1, with D unresolved. Trimming took off 0 bases at V and 0 bases at J, with 11 bases between the two ends. CDR1 and CDR2 from the germline V gene are SQVTM and ANQGSEA. CDR3 length: 15 residues.

The V gene is TRBV18, the J gene TRBJ2-3; the match to TRBD2 covers 9 bases. V shed 3 bases, J shed 4 bases, and the junction held 5 bases outside the gene matches. The germline CDR1 and CDR2 sequences are KGHSH and LQKENI. The CDR3 sequence is 15 residues long. The CDR3 DNA reads TGTGCCAGCTCACCGGGCGGGAGGGCCCCAGATACGCAGTATTTT. This sequence encodes CASSPGGRAPDTQYF.

The rearrangement links TRBV10-1 to TRBJ2-7; D possibly corresponds to TRBD2 (5 bases). This CDR3 spans 12 amino acids. The germline V gene encodes CDR1 WNHNN and CDR2 SYGVQD (reference sequence). The CDR3 reads CGHCGEKYEQYF. CDR3 nucleotides: TGCGGACACTGTGGGGAGAAGTACGAGCAGTACTTC.

This chain joins TRBV28 and TRBJ2-7; 7 bases are a match to TRBD2. V was pared by 3 bases and J by 6 bases, with 8 bases of the junction left unmatched. This CDR3 is 14 amino acids long. Germline V lookup: CDR1 MDHEN, CDR2 SYDVKM. This CDR3 is CASSLGTNWVEQYF. The CDR3 nucleotides read TGTGCCAGCAGTTTGGGGACTAACTGGGTCGAGCAGTACTTC.

The gene calls are TRBV5-5 and TRBJ1-2; 8 bases fit TRBD1. After removal of 0 bases from V and 7 bases from J, the junction contained 8 bases not matched to a gene. CDR1 is SGHKS, CDR2 YYEKEE, per germline (reference sequence). The CDR3 covers 15 residues. CDR3: CASSLGSTGVLGYTF. CDR3 sequence (DNA): TGTGCCAGCAGCTTGGGGTCGACAGGGGTCCTTGGCTACACCTTC.

This clone was detected a few times. This chain links TRBV9 with TRBJ1-4; possible D gene TRBD1, 5 bases. Trimming took off 3 bases at V and 3 bases at J, with 9 bases between the two ends. The CDR3 has 14 residues. Germline CDR1 reads SGDLS; CDR2 reads YYNGEE. The CDR3 loop reads CASSARDSNEKLFF. The CDR3 DNA follows: TGTGCCAGCAGCGCACGGGACTCTAATGAAAAACTGTTTTTT.

The chain has TRBV5-3 and TRBJ1-6, with D possibly TRBD1 on 5 matching bases. Being an ORF, TRBV5-3 has a function that is uncertain. CDR3 length equals 16 residues. The V end was cut by 2 bases, the J end by 2 bases, with 11 bases between. The CDR3 here is CARSFTGVTYNSPLHF. CDR3 bases: TGTGCCAGAAGCTTTACGGGGGTAACCTATAATTCACCCCTCCACTTT.

V and J are TRBV2 and TRBJ1-6; 8 nucleotides agree with TRBD1. The trim removed 4 bases at V and 0 bases at J, leaving 2 bases unmatched. CDR1 and CDR2 (germline): SNHLY, FYNNEI. This CDR3 region has 16 residues. Here the CDR3 reads CASSGDRSSYNSPLHF. CDR3 bases: TGTGCCAGCAGTGGGGACAGGAGCTCCTATAATTCACCCCTCCACTTT.